Listed below are T cell receptor beta chains from one sample, sequenced in a study of cytomegalovirus exposure and HLA in healthy donors. Repertoires were generated with immunoSEQ multiplex PCR, while TCRdb's copy carries only in-frame clones and drops some. The sample lists about 110,000 clones, over 70% occurring once. Sequenced sample: PBMCs. These receptors were obtained from a male donor in good health and CMV-seronegative. CDR3s include the opening cysteine and the closing phenylalanine or tryptophan. The D gene is left open where the match is weak. A row's size may be missing; if present it is once, few, many or a size class.

j_call clone_size v_call d_call cdr3_nt cdr3_aa
TRBJ1-1 . TRBV15 TRBD1 TGTGCCACCAGCAGGGACCTCCGGACAGGGGCTGAAGCTTTCTTT CATSRDLRTGAEAFF
TRBJ2-3 . TRBV4-1 . TGCGCCAGCAGCCAAGAAACTTTACCGAGAGATACGCAGTATTTT CASSQETLPRDTQYF
TRBJ2-1 . TRBV7-9 . TGTTCCAGCAGCTCGGGACTTTACAATGAGCAGTTCTTC CSSSSGLYNEQFF
TRBJ2-7 once TRBV18 . TGTGCCAGCTCACCGCCGTCCAACAGGGAAGGCGAGCAGTACTTC CASSPPSNREGEQYF
TRBJ1-1 . TRBV19 . TGTGCCAGTAACACAGCCAATGAAGCTTTCTTT CASNTANEAFF
TRBJ1-1 . TRBV6-5 TRBD1 TGTGCCAGCAGAGGAGGGACAGTTGAAGCTTTCTTT CASRGGTVEAFF
TRBJ1-2 . TRBV28 . TGTGCCAGCAGTTCTTTGACAGGCTCACCGCACTATGGCTACACCTTC CASSSLTGSPHYGYTF
TRBJ2-7 few TRBV9 TRBD2 TGTGCCAGCAGCCCCAGACCGGGACTAGCGGGAGTCTCCTACGAGCAGTACTTC CASSPRPGLAGVSYEQYF
TRBJ2-5 . TRBV7-2 . TGTGCCAGCAGCTTAGAGTTTTCGGGGGAGACCCAGTACTTC CASSLEFSGETQYF
TRBJ2-1 . TRBV14 TRBD2 TGTGCCAGCAGCCAGGGACTAGCGGCGTACAATGAGCAGTTCTTC CASSQGLAAYNEQFF
TRBJ2-1 . TRBV2 TRBD1 TGTGCCAGCTGGGACAGGGAGGCGAATGAGCAGTTCTTC CASWDREANEQFF
TRBJ2-1 . TRBV29-1 TRBD1 TGCAGCGTTGATGGGGGACAGAGACTCTACAATGAGCAGTTCTTC CSVDGGQRLYNEQFF
TRBJ2-7 . TRBV5-1 TRBD2 TGCGCCAGCAGCCACGGACTAGCGGGAGGGAGCGAGCAGTACTTC CASSHGLAGGSEQYF
TRBJ2-2 . TRBV16 . TGTGCCAGCAGCCAATCACGGGAGACCGGGGAGCTGTTTTTT CASSQSRETGELFF